This TCR beta chain was sequenced for a study of CD4 T cells in relation to SARS-CoV-2 and coronaviruses (dated by TCRdb to the early 2020s). A note on the overall study: In the ViraFEST assay, PBMCs were cultured with antigen for 9 to 11 days, after which TCR beta CDR3s were sequenced to identify antigen-specific clonal expansions. An HIV-1 Nef peptide pool or a culture without peptide was used as the negative reference condition. HLA restriction was mapped for shared crossreactive spike epitopes using patient-derived lymphoblastoid cell lines. At the level of individual TCR clonotypes, the study evaluated whether memory CD4+ T cells crossreact between the spike proteins of SARS-CoV-2 and those of common cold coronaviruses. Samples from three pre-COVID donors and the naive versus memory experiments were sequenced with the Adaptive Biotechnologies TCR-sequencing kit; other data were Illumina-based. For other donors in the study, expansion assays were sequenced with a different, Illumina-based TCR-beta assay.

Here is what the overall study found, with its caveats: Because the crossreactivity analysis focused on spike protein, crossreactivity against other viral proteins was not assessed. Crossreactive clones showed significantly weaker SARS-CoV-2-driven expansion than monoreactive clones, consistent with antigenic imprinting. In around two thirds of donors, memory CD4+ clonotypes turned up that crossrecognized SARS-CoV-2 and at least one common cold coronavirus spike. No donor contributed both pre-pandemic and post-infection samples, which limited tracing the source of pre-existing responses. Small numbers of patients and of tested TCRs limited the study.

Library creation used the immunoSEQ multiplex PCR assay. The original methods were these. Preprocessing removed nonproductive sequences and CDR3s not starting with C, not ending with F or W, or shorter than 7 amino acids. The MANAFEST web app identified antigen-specific clonotypes based on expansion compared with the reference and other culture wells. To be counted as positive, a clone had to show significant expansion compared with the reference culture, at an FDR below 0.05, in 2 of 3 replicate wells. A further requirement for positive clones was significant expansion compared with all other tandem wells, along with an odds ratio above 5. Pairwise Levenshtein distance, computed with the stringdist R package after three terminal residues were trimmed from each end, was used as the measure of CDR3 homology. Drawn from immuneACCESS, this table holds only the in-frame rearrangements with V and J called that TCRdb kept. Clones are partly lost; checked studies trace under half to an unresolved V gene and leave the rest unexplained. D and trimming were read from the DNA, whereas the V and J calls and clone size are those reported in that table. This sample gives about 26,000 clones in total; more than 65% of them show up just once. More than 9% of the sample is in the top ten clones.

CD4+ T cells from unexposed donors were collected before the COVID-19 pandemic (2011-2018). After more than nine days of culture, CD4+ T cells were isolated with the EasySep CD4+ T cell isolation kit. As cell numbers permitted, CD4+ T cells from unexposed donors were tested for reactivity to SARS-CoV-2 S and N and to four common cold coronavirus spike pools. Approximately 2 million PBMCs per well were cultured in IMDM with roughly 5% human AB serum and 8.5 to 10 IU/ml IL-2. Half of the culture medium was replaced with fresh IL-2-containing medium on days 3 and 7. In general, every peptide culture condition was set up in three replicate wells. The leukapheresis product for the unexposed donors was obtained through commercial purchase. PBMCs were isolated from leukapheresis product or whole blood by Ficoll-Paque PLUS gradient centrifugation. The PBMCs went either fresh into the expansion assay or into cryopreservation at -140 degrees C. The QIAamp Micro DNA Kit was used to extract genomic DNA from the CD4+ T cells.

This clone was picked up a small number of times. Its recognized antigen is unknown. Nothing much larger sits one base from this clone, and base qualities are not available. From the cysteine up to the phenylalanine, the CDR3 has a length of 12 residues. Of all the DNA, just the CDR3 is kept, 36 bases in frame from base 1. The trim is 3 bases for V and 16 bases for J, with a gap of 16 bases between the germline ends. The germline V gene encodes CDR1 LNHDA and CDR2 SQIVND (reference sequence). Recombination joined TRBV19 with TRBJ1-5; the D gene is possibly TRBD1, with 5 bases matching. The sequencing input was CD4+ T cells from PBMCs, cultured in vitro. This receptor was obtained from a human donor in good health. The DNA sequence is TGTGCCAGTAGTATGAGGGACGCCAAGGAACATTTT. It translates to CASSMRDAKEHF.